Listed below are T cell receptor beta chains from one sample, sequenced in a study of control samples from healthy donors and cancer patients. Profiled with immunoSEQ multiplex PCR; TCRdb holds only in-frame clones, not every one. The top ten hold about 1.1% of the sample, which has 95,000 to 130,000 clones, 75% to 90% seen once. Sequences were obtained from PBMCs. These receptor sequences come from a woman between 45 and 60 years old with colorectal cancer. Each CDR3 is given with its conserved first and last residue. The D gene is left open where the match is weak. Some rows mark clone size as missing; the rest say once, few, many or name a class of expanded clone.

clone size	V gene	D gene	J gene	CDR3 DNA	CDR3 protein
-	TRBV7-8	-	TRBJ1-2	TGTGCCAGCAGCTTAGTAGGTTCTGGCTACACCTTC	CASSLVGSGYTF
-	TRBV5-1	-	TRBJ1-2	TGCGCCAGCAGCTTGGGGACAAGGCCAGATGGCTACACCTTC	CASSLGTRPDGYTF
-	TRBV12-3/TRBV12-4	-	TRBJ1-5	TGTGCCAGCAGTTTTAAGGGGTTTCAGCCCCAGCATTTT	CASSFKGFQPQHF
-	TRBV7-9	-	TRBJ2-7	TGTGCCAGCAGCCCAACGGTGCTCTCCTACGAGCAGTACTTC	CASSPTVLSYEQYF
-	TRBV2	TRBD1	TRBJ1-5	TGTGCCAGCAGCGGGACAGATTTCGTTCAGCCCCAGCATTTT	CASSGTDFVQPQHF
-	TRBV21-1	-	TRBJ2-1	TGTGCCAGCAGCGGGAAGAAAGGACAGGGACTTAGAGAGCAGTTCTTC	CASSGKKGQGLREQFF
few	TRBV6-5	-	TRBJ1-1	TGTGCCAGCAGAGTTAGTGGGGTGAACACTGAAGCTTTCTTT	CASRVSGVNTEAFF
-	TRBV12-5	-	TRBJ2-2	TGTGCTAGTGGTTCCACCGCTTACACCGGGGAGCTGTTTTTT	CASGSTAYTGELFF
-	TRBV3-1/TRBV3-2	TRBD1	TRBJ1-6	TGTGCCAGCAGCACCCGACAGGGGCAGTCACCCCTCCACTTT	CASSTRQGQSPLHF
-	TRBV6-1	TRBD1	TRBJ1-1	TGTGCCAGCAGTGCCCCGGGAGGGGGCGGTAGGGGTGACACTGAAGCTTTCTTT	CASSAPGGGGRGDTEAFF
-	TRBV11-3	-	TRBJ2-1	TGTGCCAGCAGCTTAGGGGCAGTTTACAATGAGCAGTTCTTC	CASSLGAVYNEQFF
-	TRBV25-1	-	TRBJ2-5	TGTGCCAGCAGTGAATGGGATCAGCGGGAGACCCAGTACTTC	CASSEWDQRETQYF
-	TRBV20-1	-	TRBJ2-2	TGCAGTGCTAGTTGGGGCGGGAAGAACACCGGGGAGCTGTTTTTT	CSASWGGKNTGELFF
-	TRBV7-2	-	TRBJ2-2	TGTGCCAGCAGCCCGGAAGCAGGCACCGGGGAGCTGTTTTTT	CASSPEAGTGELFF
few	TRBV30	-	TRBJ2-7	TGTGCCTGGAGTGGCGAGTTCGGTCGGGAAGGGGAGCAGTACTTC	CAWSGEFGREGEQYF
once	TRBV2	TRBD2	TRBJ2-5	TGTGCCCTCCGGGGGGGGGAAGCTCGGACCCAGTACTTC	CALRGGEARTQYF
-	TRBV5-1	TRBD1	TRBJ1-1	TGCGCCAGCAGCTTCACAGGGGTCACTGAAGCTTTCTTT	CASSFTGVTEAFF
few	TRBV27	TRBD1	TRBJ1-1	TGTGCCAGCAGTTTATGGGGACAGGGGACCACTGAAGCTTTCTTT	CASSLWGQGTTEAFF
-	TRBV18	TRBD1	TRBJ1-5	TGTGCCAGCTCCAGAGCGTACTCGGGACAGGGGGATCAGCCCCAGCATTTT	CASSRAYSGQGDQPQHF
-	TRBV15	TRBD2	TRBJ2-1	TGTGCCACCAGCAGAGCAACGGGAGGATACAATGAGCAGTTCTTC	CATSRATGGYNEQFF
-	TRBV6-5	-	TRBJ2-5	TGTGCCAGCAGGGGGGCAGGGCACCAAGAGACCCAGTACTTC	CASRGAGHQETQYF
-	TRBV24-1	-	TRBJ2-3	TGTGCCACCAGTGGGGCCAGGGGATTTGGGGGAACAGATACGCAGTATTTT	CATSGARGFGGTDTQYF
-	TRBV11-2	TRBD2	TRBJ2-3	TGTGCCAGCAGCTTAGGACTCGCGGGAGGGCCAGAAGATACGCAGTATTTT	CASSLGLAGGPEDTQYF
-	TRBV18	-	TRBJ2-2	TGTGCCAGCTCACCACCGCAGGGGACGGCGGTGGGCACCGGGGAGCTGTTTTTT	CASSPPQGTAVGTGELFF
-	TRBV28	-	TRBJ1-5	TGTGCCAGCAGTTTATCCGCAGGGTCGGTTCAGCCCCAGCATTTT	CASSLSAGSVQPQHF
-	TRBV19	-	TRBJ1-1	TGTGCCAGTAGTATCGTCTTCGGGGGGTTGAACACTGAAGCTTTCTTT	CASSIVFGGLNTEAFF
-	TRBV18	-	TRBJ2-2	TGTGCCAGCTCACCACGCTTGCCGCCCGGGGAGCTGTTTTTT	CASSPRLPPGELFF
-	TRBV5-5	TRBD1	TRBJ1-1	TGTGCCAGCAGCCGACAGACAGGGGATAGGAACACTGAAGCTTTCTTT	CASSRQTGDRNTEAFF
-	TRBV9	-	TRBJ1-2	TGTGCCAGCAGCGTCGCCCCGGGAGGACGAGTACTGTATGGCTACACCTTC	CASSVAPGGRVLYGYTF
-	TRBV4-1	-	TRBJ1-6	TGCGCCAGCAGCCAAAGGCCAGGTCCGAATTCACCCCTCCACTTT	CASSQRPGPNSPLHF
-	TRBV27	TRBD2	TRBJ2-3	TGTGCCAGCAGTTTATTAGGGACTAGCGGGGTAGATACGCAGTATTTT	CASSLLGTSGVDTQYF
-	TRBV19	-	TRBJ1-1	TGTGCCAGTAGTATAGGCCCGGGCCGCGACACTGAAGCTTTCTTT	CASSIGPGRDTEAFF
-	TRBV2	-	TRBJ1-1	TGTGCCAGCAGTGTAGGCAGGGATACTGAAGCTTTCTTT	CASSVGRDTEAFF
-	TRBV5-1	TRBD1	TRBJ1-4	TGCGCCAGCAGCTCGACAGGGGCGCCTAATGAAAAACTGTTTTTT	CASSSTGAPNEKLFF
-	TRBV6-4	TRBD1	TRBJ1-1	TGTGCCAGCAGCCAAGACAGGGGAGGAAACACTGAAGCTTTCTTT	CASSQDRGGNTEAFF
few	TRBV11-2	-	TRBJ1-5	TGTGCCAGCAGCCAGGACAGTTTTAATCAGCCCCAGCATTTT	CASSQDSFNQPQHF
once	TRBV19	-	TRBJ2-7	TGTGCCAGTAGTGACGGTCGAGGGGACGAGCAGTACTTC	CASSDGRGDEQYF
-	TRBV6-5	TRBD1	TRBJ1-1	TGTGCCAGCAGATTACTTGGGACAGGGGACACTGAAGCTTTCTTT	CASRLLGTGDTEAFF
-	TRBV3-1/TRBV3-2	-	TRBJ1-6	TGTGCCAGCAGCCAAGGGCCCAACAAGGCCCTCCACTTT	CASSQGPNKALHF
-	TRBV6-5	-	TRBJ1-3	TGTGCCAGCAGTTACCTCCGGGGGAAGGGTGGAAACACCATATATTTT	CASSYLRGKGGNTIYF
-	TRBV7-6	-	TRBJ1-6	TGTGCCAGCAGCTTAGCGGGGAGTTCACCCCTCCACTTT	CASSLAGSSPLHF
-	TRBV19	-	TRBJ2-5	TGTGCCAGTAGTATAGGAGGAGGCGGGGAGACCCAGTACTTC	CASSIGGGGETQYF
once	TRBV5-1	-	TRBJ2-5	TGCGCCAGCAGCTCGACAGGCTCGGTTCGACATGAGACCCAGTACTTC	CASSSTGSVRHETQYF
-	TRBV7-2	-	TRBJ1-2	TGTGCCAGCAGCTTAGCCGCGGGGGCTTTCTATGGCTACACCTTC	CASSLAAGAFYGYTF
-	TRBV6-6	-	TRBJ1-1	TGTGCCAGCAGTCAAAACCCGAACACTGAAGCTTTCTTT	CASSQNPNTEAFF
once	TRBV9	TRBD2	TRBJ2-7	TGTGCCAGCAGCGTAGGGACTAGCGGGACTTACTACGAGCAGTACTTC	CASSVGTSGTYYEQYF
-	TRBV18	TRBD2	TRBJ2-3	TGTGCCAGCTCACCGCCAGGACTAGCGGGCACAGATACGCAGTATTTT	CASSPPGLAGTDTQYF
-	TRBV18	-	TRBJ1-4	TGTGCCAGCTCACCCCAGGGAGATGAAAAACTGTTTTTT	CASSPQGDEKLFF